This is a list of T cell receptor beta chains from one sample in a study of read filtering for tumor transcriptome and immune sequencing. TCRdb analysed the reads with MiXCR anew, one entry per CDR3 protein. The sample lists approximately 62,000 distinct CDR3 sequences; roughly 19% were seen once. Material: a population of CD138-negative cells sorted from bone marrow. The receptors stem from a donor older than 35 with multiple myeloma. The CDR3 runs from the conserved cysteine through the conserved F or W. The order of the fields is D gene, CDR3 length, J gene, V gene, clone size, CDR3 DNA, CDR3 protein. D genes are given only for firm matches. Size is stated for part of the rows, as once, few or many counts, or as a class when the clone is expanded.

d_call: .; cdr3_length: 13; j_call: TRBJ2-2; v_call: TRBV20-1; clone_size: many; cdr3_nt: TGCAGTGCTAGAGTAAGCGCGCCCGGGGAGCTGTTTTTT; cdr3_aa: CSARVSAPGELFF
d_call: TRBD2; cdr3_length: 14; j_call: TRBJ2-1; v_call: TRBV20-1; clone_size: many; cdr3_nt: TGCAGTGCTGGACTAGCAGCATACTACAATGAGCAGTTCTTC; cdr3_aa: CSAGLAAYYNEQFF
d_call: .; cdr3_length: 14; j_call: TRBJ2-1; v_call: TRBV11-1; clone_size: many; cdr3_nt: TGTGCCAGCAGCTTAGCGGGAGGGACACCGGAGCAGTTCTTC; cdr3_aa: CASSLAGGTPEQFF
d_call: .; cdr3_length: 15; j_call: TRBJ2-5; v_call: TRBV11-2; clone_size: many; cdr3_nt: TGTGCCAGCAGCCCGGGCCGAGGGGGGGCTGAGACCCAGTACTTC; cdr3_aa: CASSPGRGGAETQYF
d_call: .; cdr3_length: 15; j_call: TRBJ1-2; v_call: TRBV27; clone_size: few; cdr3_nt: TGTGCCAGCAGTTTTGGAGGGGCTCACCACTATGGCTACACCTTC; cdr3_aa: CASSFGGAHHYGYTF
d_call: .; cdr3_length: 15; j_call: TRBJ2-1; v_call: TRBV14; clone_size: .; cdr3_nt: TGTGCCAGCAGCCAATCCAGGGGAATCAGCAATGAGCAGTTCTTC; cdr3_aa: CASSQSRGISNEQFF
d_call: TRBD2; cdr3_length: 15; j_call: TRBJ2-3; v_call: TRBV20-1; clone_size: many; cdr3_nt: TGCAGTGCTAGAGATTTAAGCGGGGCCACAGATACGCAGTATTTT; cdr3_aa: CSARDLSGATDTQYF
d_call: .; cdr3_length: 13; j_call: TRBJ2-5; v_call: TRBV4-1; clone_size: many; cdr3_nt: TGCGCCAGCAGTCCGACTGATCGAGAGACCCAGTACTTC; cdr3_aa: CASSPTDRETQYF
d_call: TRBD1; cdr3_length: 15; j_call: TRBJ2-7; v_call: TRBV5-1; clone_size: many; cdr3_nt: TGCGCCAGCAGCAGGACAGGGGGTGAAAACTACGAGCAGTACTTC; cdr3_aa: CASSRTGGENYEQYF
d_call: TRBD1; cdr3_length: 18; j_call: TRBJ2-1; v_call: TRBV6-6; clone_size: many; cdr3_nt: TGTGCCAGCAGTTACCGGCGGACCCGGGGACAGGGCGTCAATGAGCAGTTCTTC; cdr3_aa: CASSYRRTRGQGVNEQFF
d_call: .; cdr3_length: 13; j_call: TRBJ2-7; v_call: TRBV5-4; clone_size: .; cdr3_nt: TGTGCCAGCAGCTGGCGGATGGGAGGCGAGCAGTACTTC; cdr3_aa: CASSWRMGGEQYF
d_call: TRBD1; cdr3_length: 13; j_call: TRBJ2-5; v_call: TRBV29-1; clone_size: many; cdr3_nt: TGCAGCGGTCTTAGGACAGGACAAGAGACCCAGTACTTC; cdr3_aa: CSGLRTGQETQYF
d_call: TRBD1; cdr3_length: 15; j_call: TRBJ1-2; v_call: TRBV2; clone_size: many; cdr3_nt: TGTGCCAGCAGTTACATGGGACAGCCTAACTATGGCTACACCTTC; cdr3_aa: CASSYMGQPNYGYTF
d_call: TRBD2; cdr3_length: 14; j_call: TRBJ2-2; v_call: TRBV19; clone_size: few; cdr3_nt: TGTGCCAGTAGTACCCAGACTAGCTCCGGGGAGCTGTTTTTT; cdr3_aa: CASSTQTSSGELFF
d_call: .; cdr3_length: 14; j_call: TRBJ2-5; v_call: TRBV7-7; clone_size: many; cdr3_nt: TGTGCTAGCAGCTTAGGCCAGGGACAAGAGACCCAGTACTTC; cdr3_aa: CASSLGQGQETQYF
d_call: .; cdr3_length: 15; j_call: TRBJ1-2; v_call: TRBV14; clone_size: once; cdr3_nt: TGTGCCGGCAGCCAAAAGGGAACTCTTAACTATGGCTACACCTTC; cdr3_aa: CAGSQKGTLNYGYTF
d_call: TRBD2; cdr3_length: 22; j_call: TRBJ2-2; v_call: TRBV11-2; clone_size: many; cdr3_nt: TGTGCCAGCAGCTTAGCTACCCGACTAGCGGGGGCTGGATTGGAGAACACCGGGGAGCTGTTTTTT; cdr3_aa: CASSLATRLAGAGLENTGELFF
d_call: .; cdr3_length: 12; j_call: TRBJ2-7; v_call: TRBV12-3/TRBV12-4; clone_size: many; cdr3_nt: TGTGCCAGCTGCCTAACCGGAAACGAGCAGTACTTC; cdr3_aa: CASCLTGNEQYF
d_call: TRBD2; cdr3_length: 16; j_call: TRBJ2-2; v_call: TRBV7-2; clone_size: few; cdr3_nt: TGTGCCAGCAGCTTTAACGGGGGGGCGAACACCGGGGAGCTGTTTTTT; cdr3_aa: CASSFNGGANTGELFF
d_call: .; cdr3_length: 16; j_call: TRBJ2-1; v_call: TRBV11-2; clone_size: many; cdr3_nt: TGTGCCAGCAGCTTAGTTACCGGGACTGTTTACAATGAGCAGTTCTTC; cdr3_aa: CASSLVTGTVYNEQFF
d_call: .; cdr3_length: 14; j_call: TRBJ2-5; v_call: TRBV28; clone_size: many; cdr3_nt: TGTGCCAGCAGTCCAACGGCTTCGGACGAGACCCAGTACTTC; cdr3_aa: CASSPTASDETQYF
d_call: TRBD1; cdr3_length: 16; j_call: TRBJ2-1; v_call: TRBV7-9; clone_size: many; cdr3_nt: TGTGCCAGCAGCTCCTTGACAGGGGGATCCTACAATGAGCAGTTCTTC; cdr3_aa: CASSSLTGGSYNEQFF
d_call: TRBD1; cdr3_length: 13; j_call: TRBJ2-7; v_call: TRBV20-1; clone_size: few; cdr3_nt: TGCAGTGCCCTGGGACAGGGGGGCTACGAGCAGTACTTC; cdr3_aa: CSALGQGGYEQYF
d_call: TRBD2; cdr3_length: 16; j_call: TRBJ2-2; v_call: TRBV6-5; clone_size: .; cdr3_nt: TGTGCCAGCAGTTACAGAGCGGGAGTAGGGACCGGGGAGCTGCTTTTT; cdr3_aa: CASSYRAGVGTGELLF
d_call: TRBD1; cdr3_length: 18; j_call: TRBJ2-4; v_call: TRBV11-2; clone_size: many; cdr3_nt: TGTGCCAGCAGCTTAGTCCCCCGGACAGGGGCCGCCAAAAACATTCAGTACTTC; cdr3_aa: CASSLVPRTGAAKNIQYF
d_call: .; cdr3_length: 15; j_call: TRBJ1-2; v_call: TRBV4-1; clone_size: few; cdr3_nt: TGCGCCAGCAGCCGGGCACTTACAACTAACTATGGCTACACCTTC; cdr3_aa: CASSRALTTNYGYTF
d_call: .; cdr3_length: 14; j_call: TRBJ2-6; v_call: TRBV6-2/TRBV6-3; clone_size: few; cdr3_nt: TGTGCCAGCAGAAAAACCGCCGGGGCCAACGTCCTGACTTTC; cdr3_aa: CASRKTAGANVLTF
d_call: TRBD2; cdr3_length: 13; j_call: TRBJ2-1; v_call: TRBV20-1; clone_size: once; cdr3_nt: TGCAGTTCTACGAAGCGGGACTACAATGAGCAGTTCTTC; cdr3_aa: CSSTKRDYNEQFF
d_call: .; cdr3_length: 12; j_call: TRBJ2-7; v_call: TRBV11-1; clone_size: few; cdr3_nt: TGTGCCAGCAGCTTACAAGCCTACGAGCAGTACTTC; cdr3_aa: CASSLQAYEQYF
d_call: TRBD2; cdr3_length: 17; j_call: TRBJ2-1; v_call: TRBV4-2; clone_size: many; cdr3_nt: TGTGCCAGCAGCCAAAAGGGAGGGCCGAGGTCCTACAATGAGCAGTTCTTC; cdr3_aa: CASSQKGGPRSYNEQFF
d_call: .; cdr3_length: 14; j_call: TRBJ1-2; v_call: TRBV7-9; clone_size: many; cdr3_nt: TGTGCCAGCACCCCGGGAAGTGTAGATCGAGCGATCACCTTC; cdr3_aa: CASTPGSVDRAITF
d_call: TRBD2; cdr3_length: 17; j_call: TRBJ2-7; v_call: TRBV20-1; clone_size: .; cdr3_nt: TGCAGTGCTACTCCGACTAGCGGGAGGGCCCCACTCTACGAGCAGTACTTC; cdr3_aa: CSATPTSGRAPLYEQYF
d_call: TRBD2; cdr3_length: 16; j_call: TRBJ2-5; v_call: TRBV7-3; clone_size: many; cdr3_nt: TGTGCCAGCAGCTTAACGGGGCGGGGGGGCAGTGAGACCCAGTACTTC; cdr3_aa: CASSLTGRGGSETQYF
d_call: .; cdr3_length: 14; j_call: TRBJ2-2; v_call: TRBV7-9; clone_size: many; cdr3_nt: TGTGCCAGCCAAAGCGGGACAAGCACCGGGGAGCTGTTTTTT; cdr3_aa: CASQSGTSTGELFF
d_call: .; cdr3_length: 14; j_call: TRBJ2-7; v_call: TRBV6-2/TRBV6-3; clone_size: many; cdr3_nt: TGTGCCACCGTAAGGCCGGCGGAGCCGACTCCTCAGTACTTC; cdr3_aa: CATVRPAEPTPQYF
d_call: .; cdr3_length: 12; j_call: TRBJ2-5; v_call: TRBV20-1; clone_size: many; cdr3_nt: TGCAGTGCTAGAGGGGATCAAGAGACCCAGTACTTC; cdr3_aa: CSARGDQETQYF
d_call: TRBD2; cdr3_length: 15; j_call: TRBJ2-3; v_call: TRBV20-1; clone_size: many; cdr3_nt: TGCAGTGCTAGAGATTTCCTAGCGGGAGAGGATACGCAGTATTTT; cdr3_aa: CSARDFLAGEDTQYF
d_call: TRBD1; cdr3_length: 14; j_call: TRBJ1-5; v_call: TRBV13; clone_size: .; cdr3_nt: TGTGCCAGCAGCCTAGGGACAGGGTTTCAGCCCCAGCATTTT; cdr3_aa: CASSLGTGFQPQHF
d_call: TRBD2; cdr3_length: 16; j_call: TRBJ2-7; v_call: TRBV27; clone_size: few; cdr3_nt: TGTGCCAGCAGTTTATCGACAGCGGGAGGGGCCTACGAGCAGTACTTC; cdr3_aa: CASSLSTAGGAYEQYF
d_call: .; cdr3_length: 17; j_call: TRBJ2-6; v_call: TRBV11-2; clone_size: medium-sized; cdr3_nt: TGTGCCAGCAGCTTCAGAGCGCTGAACTCTGGGGCCAACGTCCTGACTTTC; cdr3_aa: CASSFRALNSGANVLTF
d_call: TRBD2; cdr3_length: 17; j_call: TRBJ2-4; v_call: TRBV30; clone_size: few; cdr3_nt: TGTGCCTGGAGAAGGGGCGGGAGGACTCTCTCGAAAAACATTCAGTACTTC; cdr3_aa: CAWRRGGRTLSKNIQYF
d_call: TRBD1; cdr3_length: 15; j_call: TRBJ1-4; v_call: TRBV2; clone_size: many; cdr3_nt: TGTGCCAGCAGTGAAATAAGGACAGGGAATGAAAAACTGTTTTTT; cdr3_aa: CASSEIRTGNEKLFF
d_call: .; cdr3_length: 14; j_call: TRBJ2-1; v_call: TRBV2; clone_size: many; cdr3_nt: TGTGCCAGCAGTCCCAGGGTCTCCTACAATGAGCAGTTCTTC; cdr3_aa: CASSPRVSYNEQFF
d_call: .; cdr3_length: 12; j_call: TRBJ1-5; v_call: TRBV12-3/TRBV12-4; clone_size: many; cdr3_nt: TGTGCCAGCAGTGGTTGGAATCAGCCCCAGCATTTT; cdr3_aa: CASSGWNQPQHF
d_call: .; cdr3_length: 14; j_call: TRBJ2-2; v_call: TRBV28; clone_size: many; cdr3_nt: TGTGCCAGCAGTTCCGGTGCGAGCACCGGGGAGCTGTTTTTT; cdr3_aa: CASSSGASTGELFF
d_call: .; cdr3_length: 13; j_call: TRBJ2-7; v_call: TRBV10-2; clone_size: many; cdr3_nt: TGCGCCAGCAGTGAGTCGATAGTAGCCGAGCAGTACTTC; cdr3_aa: CASSESIVAEQYF
d_call: TRBD1; cdr3_length: 14; j_call: TRBJ2-3; v_call: TRBV10-2; clone_size: .; cdr3_nt: TGCGCCAGCAGCCGGACAGGGGCAGAGGGTACGCAGTATTTT; cdr3_aa: CASSRTGAEGTQYF
d_call: .; cdr3_length: 13; j_call: TRBJ2-6; v_call: TRBV7-9; clone_size: many; cdr3_nt: TGTGCCAGCAGCTTAGTGGGGGCCAACGTCCTGACTTTC; cdr3_aa: CASSLVGANVLTF
d_call: .; cdr3_length: 14; j_call: TRBJ2-4; v_call: TRBV14; clone_size: .; cdr3_nt: TGTGCCAGCAGCCCTTCGCTAGCGACGAACATTCAGTACTTC; cdr3_aa: CASSPSLATNIQYF
d_call: .; cdr3_length: 16; j_call: TRBJ1-2; v_call: TRBV7-9; clone_size: many; cdr3_nt: TGTGCCAGCAGCTCGGACGGCCGGCATGCTAACTATGGCTACACCTTC; cdr3_aa: CASSSDGRHANYGYTF
d_call: TRBD1; cdr3_length: 14; j_call: TRBJ2-7; v_call: TRBV20-1; clone_size: many; cdr3_nt: TGCAGTGCTAGAGAGGACAGGGAGACCTACGAGCAGTACTTC; cdr3_aa: CSAREDRETYEQYF
d_call: .; cdr3_length: 14; j_call: TRBJ2-5; v_call: TRBV5-4; clone_size: .; cdr3_nt: TGTGCCAGCAGCTTGCGAACGGGTTTAGAGACCCAGTACTTC; cdr3_aa: CASSLRTGLETQYF
d_call: .; cdr3_length: 14; j_call: TRBJ1-1; v_call: TRBV7-9; clone_size: .; cdr3_nt: TGTGCCATCAGCCCGACAGGACGGGGCACTGAAGCTTTCTTT; cdr3_aa: CAISPTGRGTEAFF